These T cell receptor beta chains were read from a single sample in a study of T-cell memory formation after mild COVID-19. TCRdb re-called the 5' RACE reads with MiXCR, one entry per CDR3 protein. The table records approximately 580,000 distinct CDR3 sequences, roughly 22% of them present only once. Sequenced material: PBMCs or a T cell subset sorted from them (not recorded which). Receptors were obtained from an adult woman who had mild COVID-19 (a few samples of this study predate the infection). Cell type and time point are not known. CDR3s include the opening cysteine and the closing phenylalanine or tryptophan. The D gene is left open where the match is weak. The listing skips clone size in some rows; elsewhere it reads once, few, many or a size class.

d_gene	v_gene	abundance	j_gene	CDR3nt	CDR3aa
-	TRBV5-1	-	TRBJ1-1	TGCGCCAGCAGCTTGCCCCGGCCGACTAACACTGAAGCTTTCTTT	CASSLPRPTNTEAFF
-	TRBV7-2	once	TRBJ1-5	TGTGCCAGCAGCTTAGCTGTCAGGACTCAGCCCCAGCATTTT	CASSLAVRTQPQHF
TRBD1	TRBV5-4	-	TRBJ2-5	TGTGCCAGCAGCTTGGCCATGGCAGGGGGCCCGGAAAAACAAGAGACCCAGTACTTC	CASSLAMAGGPEKQETQYF
-	TRBV6-6	-	TRBJ1-3	TGTGCCAGTCAGGGTGCTAACACCATATATTTT	CASQGANTIYF
TRBD2	TRBV9	-	TRBJ2-5	TGTGCCAGCAGCTCCGGCGGCGGGGGGCAAGAGACCCAGTACTTC	CASSSGGGGQETQYF
-	TRBV6-2/TRBV6-3	once	TRBJ1-5	TGTGCCAGCAGTTTCCAGGGTAGGGGTCAGCCCCAGCATTTT	CASSFQGRGQPQHF
-	TRBV6-5	few	TRBJ1-1	TGTGCCAGCAGTTACTCACGTGATGAAGCTTTCTTT	CASSYSRDEAFF
-	TRBV7-2	few	TRBJ1-1	TGTGCCAGCAGCTTTGTTGCAGGGCCTGAAGCTTTCTTT	CASSFVAGPEAFF
-	TRBV7-9	-	TRBJ1-2	TGTGCCAGCAGCCCCTTGGGGGGCTATGGCTACACCTTC	CASSPLGGYGYTF
-	TRBV5-8	few	TRBJ1-1	TGTGCCAGCAGCTTGGGTTTGGTCAGTACCATGAACACTGAAGCTTTCTTT	CASSLGLVSTMNTEAFF
TRBD1	TRBV5-1	few	TRBJ2-3	TGCGCCAGCAGCAAGGGACAGAACACAGATACGCAGTATTTT	CASSKGQNTDTQYF
TRBD1	TRBV6-6	-	TRBJ1-1	TGTGCCAGCAGTTACTCGGGACAGGGGGCGTCTGAAGCTTTCTTT	CASSYSGQGASEAFF
-	TRBV29-1	few	TRBJ1-1	TGCAGCGTTGGGCAGGGAATCAAAACTGAAGCTTTCTTT	CSVGQGIKTEAFF
TRBD2	TRBV12-3/TRBV12-4	-	TRBJ2-3	TGTGCCAGCAGCCGCGGGGGGGCCTTGGATACGCAGTATTTT	CASSRGGALDTQYF
TRBD1	TRBV6-2/TRBV6-3	many	TRBJ1-1	TGTGCCAGCAACCATCCACAGGGGGCGAGGGCTGAAGCTTTCTTT	CASNHPQGARAEAFF
TRBD1	TRBV9	-	TRBJ2-1	TGTGCCAGCAGCGTAGGGACAGGAAGGAATGAGCAGTTCTTC	CASSVGTGRNEQFF
-	TRBV9	few	TRBJ1-3	TGTGCCAGCAGCGCCCAGGGTGTAGGAAACACCATATATTTT	CASSAQGVGNTIYF
-	TRBV6-2/TRBV6-3	-	TRBJ2-1	TGTGCCAGCAGTTACTCGAGTAGGGGAGGTCCTGAGCAGTTCTTC	CASSYSSRGGPEQFF
-	TRBV3-1	many	TRBJ2-7	TGTGCCAGCAGCAAAGAGGCAGGGGCGAGGGAGCAGTACTTC	CASSKEAGAREQYF
-	TRBV13	few	TRBJ2-4	TGTGCCAGCAGCCAAAAAACACAAAACATTCAGTACTTC	CASSQKTQNIQYF
TRBD1	TRBV12-3/TRBV12-4	-	TRBJ2-1	TGTGCCAGCAGTGGGGTCTCCCGACAGGGTGAGCAGTTCTTC	CASSGVSRQGEQFF
TRBD2	TRBV29-1	few	TRBJ2-2	TGCAGCGTTGAGGGACTAGCGGGAGGACCGCGCGGGGAGCTGTTTTTT	CSVEGLAGGPRGELFF
-	TRBV7-2	many	TRBJ2-7	TGTGCCAGCAGCCAGACAGACTACGAGCAGTACTTC	CASSQTDYEQYF
-	TRBV7-9	-	TRBJ1-2	TGTGCCAGCAGCTCGCCCGGGCAGATCTTTAACTATGGCTACACCTTC	CASSSPGQIFNYGYTF
-	TRBV18	-	TRBJ2-7	TGTGCCAGCTCTCCGCGTGGGAACGTCTACGAGCAGTACTTC	CASSPRGNVYEQYF
-	TRBV20-1	-	TRBJ1-4	TGCAGTGCCCGAATTACAACTAATGAAAAACTGTTTTTT	CSARITTNEKLFF
-	TRBV5-1	few	TRBJ2-1	TGCGCCAGCAGCTTGGGGGAGGTGACCTACAATGAGCAGTTCTTC	CASSLGEVTYNEQFF
-	TRBV2	-	TRBJ2-1	TGTGCCAGCAGTGAGGAACCTGGGGACAATGAGCAGTTCTTC	CASSEEPGDNEQFF
TRBD2	TRBV20-1	-	TRBJ2-5	TGCAGTGCTAGAGTGGGAGCGGGGGAAACAACCCAGTACTTC	CSARVGAGETTQYF
TRBD1	TRBV29-1	few	TRBJ2-5	TGCAGCGGACAGGGGAACCAAGAGACCCAGTACTTC	CSGQGNQETQYF
TRBD2	TRBV7-6	-	TRBJ2-1	TGTGCCAGCAGCATACACGCGACTAGCGGGATTCCCTACAATGAGCAGTTCTTC	CASSIHATSGIPYNEQFF
-	TRBV7-9	few	TRBJ2-1	TGTGCCAGCAGCTCGGTGGGCAGCGCCTCATTCCACAATGAGCAGTTCTTC	CASSSVGSASFHNEQFF
-	TRBV12-3/TRBV12-4	few	TRBJ2-2	TGTGCCAGCAGTCGAGGACACCTGACCACCGGGGAGCTGTTTTTT	CASSRGHLTTGELFF
TRBD1	TRBV7-6	few	TRBJ1-1	TGTGCCAGCAGCCGACAGGGGGGAGGGTGGAACACTGAAGCTTTCTTT	CASSRQGGGWNTEAFF
-	TRBV11-2	-	TRBJ2-7	TGTGCCAGCAGCTTAGATTTGTCCAGGGACCAGTACTTC	CASSLDLSRDQYF
TRBD1	TRBV6-2/TRBV6-3	-	TRBJ2-5	TGTGCCAGCACCGGACAGGGAGTGGCGACCCAGTACTTC	CASTGQGVATQYF
TRBD2	TRBV10-3	few	TRBJ2-7	TGTGCCCTCGGGACTAGCGGGAGCTCCTACGAGCAGTACTTC	CALGTSGSSYEQYF
TRBD1	TRBV20-1	-	TRBJ2-7	TGCAGTGCCCCGGGACAGTCTTTCTACGAGCAGTACTTC	CSAPGQSFYEQYF
TRBD1	TRBV5-6	-	TRBJ1-5	TGTGCCAGCAGCCTCAGACAGGGCGATCAGCCCCAGCATTTT	CASSLRQGDQPQHF
TRBD2	TRBV7-2	few	TRBJ2-7	TGTGCCAGCAGCTTAGCCGCTAGCGGGGTCTACGAGCAGTACTTC	CASSLAASGVYEQYF
TRBD1	TRBV5-1	many	TRBJ1-1	TGCGCCAGCAGCTATGGACAGGGCACTGAAGCTTTCTTT	CASSYGQGTEAFF
-	TRBV20-1	-	TRBJ2-7	TGCAGTGCTAGAGTTCCCGCTGACTACGAGCAGTACTTC	CSARVPADYEQYF
TRBD2	TRBV4-1	few	TRBJ2-5	TGCGCCAGCAGCCAGGCTCTAGCGGGGGGTACCGAAGAGACCCAGTACTTC	CASSQALAGGTEETQYF
-	TRBV9	few	TRBJ2-3	TGTGCCAGCAGCTCCCGTAGGGCAGATACGCAGTATTTT	CASSSRRADTQYF
-	TRBV5-1	many	TRBJ2-5	TGCGCCAGCAGCAAGGGACTCCAAGAGACCCAGTACTTC	CASSKGLQETQYF
TRBD2	TRBV19	few	TRBJ2-7	TGTGCCACCGGACTAGCGGGATCCCACGAGCAGTACTTC	CATGLAGSHEQYF
-	TRBV6-5	-	TRBJ1-2	TGTGCCAGCAGTTACTCGATAAACGTCCCTAACTATGGCTACACCTTC	CASSYSINVPNYGYTF